The 2 T cell receptor beta chains presented below share a single source sample, sequenced in a study of blood T cells in healthy people across ages. The use of a sample-barcoded 5' primer and a J-beta primer mix characterized a second PCR of roughly 7 to 11 cycles. TCRdb called the 5' RACE reads again in MiXCR, with one record for every CDR3 protein. In the table there are about 760,000 distinct CDR3 sequences, around 25% of which are singletons. In addition, the sample was reused for a study of T cells of mothers and their children.

The sample taken for sequencing was blood. These receptors came from a boy aged 5-17 years in good health.

The V and J genes are TRBV3-1 and TRBJ2-3, with TRBD2 matching over 10 bases. Germline CDR1 and CDR2: LGHDT and YNNKEL (reference sequence). Unmatched junction bases numbered 15, after V lost 0 bases and J lost 0 bases. This CDR3 has 21 residues. The CDR3 DNA reads as TGTGCCAGCAGCCAAGAAGTGCTAGCGGGAGACGCCATTCCTAGCACAGATACGCAGTATTTT. It encodes CASSQEVLAGDAIPSTDTQYF.

This clonotype showed up just a few times. The rearrangement joins TRBV29-1 to TRBJ2-1; the D is unclear. From germline, CDR1 is SQVTM and CDR2 ANQGSEA. The length of the CDR3 is 13 residues. Trimming stripped 0 bases from V and 8 bases from J, with 11 bases between. CDR3 amino acids: CSVEDRPNDEQFF. The CDR3 DNA reads TGCAGCGTTGAAGACAGGCCAAACGATGAGCAGTTCTTC.